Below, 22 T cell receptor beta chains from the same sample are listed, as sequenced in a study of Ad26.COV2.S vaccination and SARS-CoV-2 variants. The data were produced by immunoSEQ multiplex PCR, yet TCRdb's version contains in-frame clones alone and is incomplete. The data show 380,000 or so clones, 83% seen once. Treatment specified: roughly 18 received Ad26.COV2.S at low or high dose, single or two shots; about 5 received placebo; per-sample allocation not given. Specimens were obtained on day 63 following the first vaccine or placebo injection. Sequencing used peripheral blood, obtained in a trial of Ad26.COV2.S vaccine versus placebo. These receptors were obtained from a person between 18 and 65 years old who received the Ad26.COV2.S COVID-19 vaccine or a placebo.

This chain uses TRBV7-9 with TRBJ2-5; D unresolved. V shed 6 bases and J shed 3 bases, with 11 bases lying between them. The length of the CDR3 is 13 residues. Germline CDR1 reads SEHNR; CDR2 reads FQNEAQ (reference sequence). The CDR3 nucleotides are TGTGCCAGCAGTTCTCCCTCGAAAGAGACCCAGTACTTC. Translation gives CASSSPSKETQYF.

The CDR3 region has the DNA TGTGCCAGCAGCTCACAGGGGGCGGGAGATACGCAGTATTTT. Residues: CASSSQGAGDTQYF. The chain has TRBV7-3 and TRBJ2-3; 9 nucleotides align to TRBD1. The germline V gene has CDR1 SGHTA and CDR2 FQGTGA. Unmatched junction bases numbered 4, after V lost 4 bases and J lost 5 bases. This CDR3 region has 14 residues.

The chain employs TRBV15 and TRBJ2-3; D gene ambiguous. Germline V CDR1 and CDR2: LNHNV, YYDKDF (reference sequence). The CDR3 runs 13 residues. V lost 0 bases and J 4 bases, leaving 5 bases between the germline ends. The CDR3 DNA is TGTGCCACCAGCAGAGATAGGGCAGATACGCAGTATTTT. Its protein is CATSRDRADTQYF. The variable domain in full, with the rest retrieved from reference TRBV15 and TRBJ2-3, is DAMVIQNPRYQVTQFGKPVTLSCSQTLNHNVMYWYQQKSSQAPKLLFHYYDKDFNNEADTPDNFQSRRPNTSFCFLDIRSPGLGDTAMYLCATSRDRADTQYFGPGTRLTVL.

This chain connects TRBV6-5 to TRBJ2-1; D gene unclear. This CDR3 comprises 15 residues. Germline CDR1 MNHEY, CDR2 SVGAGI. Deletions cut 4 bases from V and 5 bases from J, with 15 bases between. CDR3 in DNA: TGTGCCAGCAGTTCCTACTTCGGCCCGAACAATGAGCAGTTCTTC. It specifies CASSSYFGPNNEQFF.

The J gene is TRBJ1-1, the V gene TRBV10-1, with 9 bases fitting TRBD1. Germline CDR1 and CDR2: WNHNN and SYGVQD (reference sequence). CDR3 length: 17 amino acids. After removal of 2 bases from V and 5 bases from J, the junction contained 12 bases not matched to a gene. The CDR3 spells CASSEVLRQGVETEAFF. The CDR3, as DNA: TGCGCCAGCAGTGAGGTGCTTAGACAGGGGGTAGAGACTGAAGCTTTCTTT.

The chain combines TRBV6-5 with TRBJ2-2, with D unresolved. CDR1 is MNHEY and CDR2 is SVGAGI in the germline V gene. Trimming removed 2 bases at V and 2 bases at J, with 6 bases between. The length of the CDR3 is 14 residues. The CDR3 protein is CASSYPYNTGELFF. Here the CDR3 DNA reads TGTGCCAGCAGTTACCCTTACAACACCGGGGAGCTGTTTTTT.

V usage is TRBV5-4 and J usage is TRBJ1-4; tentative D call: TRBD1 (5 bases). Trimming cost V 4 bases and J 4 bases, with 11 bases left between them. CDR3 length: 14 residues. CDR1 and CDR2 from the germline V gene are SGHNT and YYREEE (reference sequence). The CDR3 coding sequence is TGTGCCAGCAGCCGGGGCCCCGATAATGAAAAACTGTTTTTT. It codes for CASSRGPDNEKLFF.

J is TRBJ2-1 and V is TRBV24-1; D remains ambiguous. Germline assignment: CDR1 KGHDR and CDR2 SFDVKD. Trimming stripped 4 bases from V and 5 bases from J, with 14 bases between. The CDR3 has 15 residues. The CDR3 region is CATSEGTDWNNEQFF. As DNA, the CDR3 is TGTGCCACCAGTGAGGGAACAGACTGGAACAATGAGCAGTTCTTC.

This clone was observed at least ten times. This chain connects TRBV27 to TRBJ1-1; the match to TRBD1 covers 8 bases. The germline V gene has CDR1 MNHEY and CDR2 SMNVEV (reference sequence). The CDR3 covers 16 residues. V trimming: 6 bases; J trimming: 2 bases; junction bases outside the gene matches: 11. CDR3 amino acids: CASSRTRTGNNTEAFF. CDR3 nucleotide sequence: TGTGCCAGCAGCCGTACGCGGACAGGGAATAACACTGAAGCTTTCTTT.

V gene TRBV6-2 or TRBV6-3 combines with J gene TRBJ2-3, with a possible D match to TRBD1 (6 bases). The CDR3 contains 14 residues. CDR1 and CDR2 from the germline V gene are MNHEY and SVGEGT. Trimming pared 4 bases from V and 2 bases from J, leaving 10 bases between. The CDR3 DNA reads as TGTGCCAGCAGTTCCCGGACAGACACAGATACGCAGTATTTT. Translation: CASSSRTDTDTQYF.

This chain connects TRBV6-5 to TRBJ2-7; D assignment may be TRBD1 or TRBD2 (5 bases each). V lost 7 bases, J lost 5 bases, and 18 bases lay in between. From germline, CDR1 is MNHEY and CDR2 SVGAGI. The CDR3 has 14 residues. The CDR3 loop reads CASTPFHGANEQYF. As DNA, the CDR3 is TGTGCCAGCACCCCCTTTCACGGGGCAAACGAGCAGTACTTC.

CDR3 region: CASSQDRASGSGNTIYF. DNA for the CDR3: TGTGCCAGCAGCCAAGATCGGGCCTCGGGCTCTGGAAACACCATATATTTT. This chain joins TRBV3-1 (or the pseudogene TRBV3-2) and TRBJ1-3; D is unresolved. Trimming pared 0 bases from V and 0 bases from J, leaving 12 bases between. Germline-derived CDR1 and CDR2 are LGHDT and YNNKEL (reference sequence). The CDR3 is 17 residues long.

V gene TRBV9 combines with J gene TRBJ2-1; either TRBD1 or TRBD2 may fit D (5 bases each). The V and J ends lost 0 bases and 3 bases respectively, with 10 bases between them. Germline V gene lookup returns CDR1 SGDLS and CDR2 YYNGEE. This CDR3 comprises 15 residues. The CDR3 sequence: CASSVGGALYNEQFF. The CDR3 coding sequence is TGTGCCAGCAGCGTAGGAGGGGCCCTCTACAATGAGCAGTTCTTC.

CDR3 amino acids: CASSVVGDSSYEQYF. The CDR3 DNA reads TGTGCCAGCAGCGTAGTAGGGGACAGTTCCTACGAGCAGTACTTC. The rearrangement links TRBV9 to TRBJ2-7; 7 positions match TRBD1. Trimming removed 0 bases from V and 1 base from J; junction bases left unmatched: 4. The CDR3 loop spans 15 amino acids. Germline assignment: CDR1 SGDLS and CDR2 YYNGEE.

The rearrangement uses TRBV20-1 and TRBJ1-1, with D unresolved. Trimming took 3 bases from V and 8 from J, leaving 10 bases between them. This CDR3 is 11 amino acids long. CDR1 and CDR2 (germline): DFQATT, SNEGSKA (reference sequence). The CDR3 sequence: CSASRPREAFF. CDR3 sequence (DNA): TGCAGTGCTAGCCGTCCGAGAGAAGCTTTCTTT.

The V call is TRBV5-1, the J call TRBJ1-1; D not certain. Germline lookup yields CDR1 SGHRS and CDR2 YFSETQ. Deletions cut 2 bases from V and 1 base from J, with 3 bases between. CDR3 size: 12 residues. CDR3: CASSFSNTEAFF. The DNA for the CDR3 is TGCGCCAGCAGCTTTTCGAACACTGAAGCTTTCTTT. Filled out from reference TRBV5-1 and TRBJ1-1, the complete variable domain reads KAGVTQTPRYLIKTRGQQVTLSCSPISGHRSVSWYQQTPGQGLQFLFEYFSETQRNKGNFPGRFSGRQFSNSRSEMNVSTLELGDSALYLCASSFSNTEAFFGQGTRLTVV.

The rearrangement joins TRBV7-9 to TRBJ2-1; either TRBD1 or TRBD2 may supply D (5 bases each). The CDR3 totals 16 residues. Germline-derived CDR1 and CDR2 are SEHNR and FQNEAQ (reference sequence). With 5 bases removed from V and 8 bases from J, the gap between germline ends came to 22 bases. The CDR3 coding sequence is TGTGCCAGCAGCCTCCCCAGGGTGGCAGGGAGCGATGAGCAGTTCTTC. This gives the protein CASSLPRVAGSDEQFF.

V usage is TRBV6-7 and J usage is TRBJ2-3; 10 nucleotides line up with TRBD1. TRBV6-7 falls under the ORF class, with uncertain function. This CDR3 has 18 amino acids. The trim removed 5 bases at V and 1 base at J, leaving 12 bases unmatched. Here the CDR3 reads CASSPSSRDRGGTDTQYF. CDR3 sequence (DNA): TGTGCCAGCAGTCCCTCGTCCCGGGACAGGGGCGGCACAGATACGCAGTATTTT.

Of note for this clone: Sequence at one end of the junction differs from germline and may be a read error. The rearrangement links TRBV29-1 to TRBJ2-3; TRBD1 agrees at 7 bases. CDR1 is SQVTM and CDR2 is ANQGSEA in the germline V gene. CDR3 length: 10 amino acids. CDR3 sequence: CSVEADEGAF. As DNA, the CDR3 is TGCAGCGTTGAAGCGGACGAGGGGGCCTTT.

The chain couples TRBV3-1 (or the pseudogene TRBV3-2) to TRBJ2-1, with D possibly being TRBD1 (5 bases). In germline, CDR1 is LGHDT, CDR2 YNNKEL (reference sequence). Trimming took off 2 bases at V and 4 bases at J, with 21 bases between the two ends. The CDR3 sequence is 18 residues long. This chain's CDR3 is CASSQPVPPRQPYNEQFF. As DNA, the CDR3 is TGTGCCAGCAGCCAACCAGTACCCCCAAGACAGCCATACAATGAGCAGTTCTTC.

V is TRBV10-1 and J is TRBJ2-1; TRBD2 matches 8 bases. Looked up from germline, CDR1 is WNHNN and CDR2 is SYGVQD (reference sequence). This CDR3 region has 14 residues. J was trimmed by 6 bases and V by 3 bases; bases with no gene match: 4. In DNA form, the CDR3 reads TGCGCCAGCAGTGAAAACGGGAGGGGCAATGAGCAGTTCTTC. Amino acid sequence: CASSENGRGNEQFF.

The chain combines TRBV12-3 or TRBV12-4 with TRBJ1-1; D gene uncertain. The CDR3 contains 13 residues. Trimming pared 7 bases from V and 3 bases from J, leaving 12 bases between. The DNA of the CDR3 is TGTGCCAGCATTGATAGAGGCTACACTGAAGCTTTCTTT. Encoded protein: CASIDRGYTEAFF.